The rows below give T cell receptor beta chains drawn from one sample of a study of T-cell memory formation after mild COVID-19. TCRdb re-derived calls from the 5' RACE reads in MiXCR, one entry per CDR3 protein. Of around 470,000 distinct CDR3 sequences in the sample, 20% are singletons; the top ten hold approximately 8.1%. The sample comprised PBMCs or a T cell subset sorted from them (not recorded which). Every receptor here comes from an adult woman who had mild COVID-19 (a few samples of this study predate the infection). Cell type and time point are not known. Both conserved end residues are trimmed from each CDR3. The D gene is left open where the match is weak. The size field is filled for only some rows; it gives once, few, many or a size class.

J: TRBJ2-7; V: TRBV5-4; size: NA; D: NA; CDR3: ASSLGSANYEQY
J: TRBJ1-2; V: TRBV7-2; size: few; D: NA; CDR3: ASSTGQGYDGYT
J: TRBJ1-2; V: TRBV5-1; size: NA; D: NA; CDR3: ASRQAIDGYT
J: TRBJ1-1; V: TRBV3-1; size: NA; D: TRBD1; CDR3: ASSLRPTGSNTEAF
J: TRBJ1-3; V: TRBV7-9; size: NA; D: NA; CDR3: ASSLTSNTIY
J: TRBJ1-1; V: TRBV6-5; size: NA; D: NA; CDR3: ASSTVGTEAF
J: TRBJ2-1; V: TRBV3-1; size: NA; D: NA; CDR3: ASSQVVREGEQF
J: TRBJ2-3; V: TRBV4-2; size: NA; D: TRBD2; CDR3: ASSQVELAADTQY
J: TRBJ1-2; V: TRBV20-1; size: NA; D: TRBD1; CDR3: SASRGTAGYGYT
J: TRBJ2-7; V: TRBV20-1; size: NA; D: TRBD2; CDR3: SATGGNQPYEQY
J: TRBJ2-1; V: TRBV24-1; size: few; D: TRBD2; CDR3: ATSVLAGGPDEQF
J: TRBJ2-3; V: TRBV24-1; size: NA; D: NA; CDR3: ATSLTGSTDTQY
J: TRBJ1-6; V: TRBV7-2; size: many; D: NA; CDR3: ASSLYGTDYNSPLH
J: TRBJ2-5; V: TRBV7-9; size: NA; D: TRBD1; CDR3: ASSLGTGASQETQY
J: TRBJ2-3; V: TRBV7-9; size: NA; D: NA; CDR3: ASSLAGAPGTDTQY
J: TRBJ1-5; V: TRBV7-8; size: few; D: TRBD1; CDR3: ASSLWEGAMGNQPQH
J: TRBJ1-2; V: TRBV5-1; size: NA; D: NA; CDR3: ASSGDTKYGYT
J: TRBJ1-1; V: TRBV24-1; size: NA; D: NA; CDR3: ATSENTAERAF
J: TRBJ2-2; V: TRBV7-9; size: NA; D: TRBD1; CDR3: ASILTGTNTGELF
J: TRBJ2-3; V: TRBV6-4; size: NA; D: TRBD2; CDR3: ASNPAPTSGGTDTQY
J: TRBJ2-5; V: TRBV3-1; size: NA; D: TRBD2; CDR3: ASSQDGLAGRVY
J: TRBJ2-4; V: TRBV7-2; size: few; D: TRBD2; CDR3: ASSPRLAGVNIQY
J: TRBJ1-5; V: TRBV6-2/TRBV6-3; size: few; D: NA; CDR3: ASRFLRSSNQPQH
J: TRBJ1-5; V: TRBV12-3/TRBV12-4; size: NA; D: TRBD1; CDR3: ASSYRGDQPQH
J: TRBJ2-7; V: TRBV5-1; size: NA; D: TRBD1; CDR3: ASSRLGQGAHEQY
J: TRBJ1-1; V: TRBV5-1; size: NA; D: NA; CDR3: ASSLDVGQVEAF
J: TRBJ2-7; V: TRBV6-5; size: few; D: TRBD2; CDR3: ASSPGTRTSSYEQY
J: TRBJ2-3; V: TRBV7-9; size: few; D: TRBD2; CDR3: ASTRGLAGVTDTQY
J: TRBJ1-1; V: TRBV6-5; size: few; D: TRBD1; CDR3: ASSYSWTGNTEAF
J: TRBJ1-1; V: TRBV5-6; size: NA; D: NA; CDR3: ASSSGGALNTEAF
J: TRBJ2-3; V: TRBV10-3; size: NA; D: NA; CDR3: AISVDGTDTQY
J: TRBJ1-1; V: TRBV20-1; size: few; D: NA; CDR3: SASDGGNEAF
J: TRBJ2-1; V: TRBV2; size: few; D: NA; CDR3: ASSPMSLLAF
J: TRBJ2-2; V: TRBV7-9; size: few; D: NA; CDR3: ASSLVPGSWIGELF
J: TRBJ2-7; V: TRBV7-2; size: NA; D: TRBD2; CDR3: ASSLAAKPGLAPREQY
J: TRBJ2-5; V: TRBV5-4; size: NA; D: NA; CDR3: ASSSRDLGEQETQY
J: TRBJ2-7; V: TRBV27; size: few; D: TRBD2; CDR3: ASSVAGVINEQY
J: TRBJ2-3; V: TRBV5-1; size: few; D: NA; CDR3: ASSLLSTGIPGDTQY
J: TRBJ2-2; V: TRBV6-2/TRBV6-3; size: many; D: NA; CDR3: ASSYSSAGELF
J: TRBJ2-1; V: TRBV29-1; size: once; D: TRBD2; CDR3: SVSSGRSRSSYNEQF
J: TRBJ2-5; V: TRBV7-7; size: NA; D: NA; CDR3: ASSPVPGTQY
J: TRBJ2-4; V: TRBV12-3/TRBV12-4; size: NA; D: TRBD2; CDR3: ASSRPSGIQY
J: TRBJ2-2; V: TRBV7-6; size: NA; D: NA; CDR3: ASSFTGPTGELF
J: TRBJ2-1; V: TRBV11-2; size: many; D: NA; CDR3: ASSKDLSSYNEQF
J: TRBJ2-7; V: TRBV20-1; size: NA; D: NA; CDR3: SASGWGWSYEQY
J: TRBJ2-5; V: TRBV3-1; size: many; D: NA; CDR3: ASSQGNLQETQY